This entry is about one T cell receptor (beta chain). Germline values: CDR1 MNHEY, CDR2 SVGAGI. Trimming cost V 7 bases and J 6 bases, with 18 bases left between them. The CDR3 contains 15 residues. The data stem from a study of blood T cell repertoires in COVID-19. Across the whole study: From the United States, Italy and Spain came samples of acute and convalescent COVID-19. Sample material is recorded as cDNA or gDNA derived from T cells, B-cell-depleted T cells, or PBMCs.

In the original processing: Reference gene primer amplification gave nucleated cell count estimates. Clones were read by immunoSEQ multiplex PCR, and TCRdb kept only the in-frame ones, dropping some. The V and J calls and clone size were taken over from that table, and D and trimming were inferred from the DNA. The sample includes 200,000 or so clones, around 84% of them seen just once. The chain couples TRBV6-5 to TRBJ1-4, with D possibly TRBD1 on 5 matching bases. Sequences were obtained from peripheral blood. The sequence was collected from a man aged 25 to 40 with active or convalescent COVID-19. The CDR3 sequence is CASIRGGDADEKLFF. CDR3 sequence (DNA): TGTGCCAGCATCCGCGGGGGGGATGCAGATGAAAAACTGTTTTTT.